This T cell receptor (beta chain) is drawn from a study of blood T cell repertoires in COVID-19. A single count supports this clone. Germline V gene data show CDR1 as MNHEY and CDR2 as SVGAGI. Trimming took 10 bases from V and 3 from J, leaving 10 bases between them. CDR3 size: 12 residues. This table comes from immunoSEQ multiplex PCR, and its TCRdb copy is limited to in-frame clones, with some not included. The sample shows about 350,000 clones, 89% of them seen only once. The TCR was taken from a woman between 55 and 75 years old with COVID-19, enrolled during active disease. This rearrangement joins TRBV6-5 to TRBJ1-5; D call uncertain. Source material: peripheral blood. CDR3 coding DNA: TGTGCCATCAGCCGGGACAATCAGCCCCAGCATTTT. The encoded protein is CAISRDNQPQHF.